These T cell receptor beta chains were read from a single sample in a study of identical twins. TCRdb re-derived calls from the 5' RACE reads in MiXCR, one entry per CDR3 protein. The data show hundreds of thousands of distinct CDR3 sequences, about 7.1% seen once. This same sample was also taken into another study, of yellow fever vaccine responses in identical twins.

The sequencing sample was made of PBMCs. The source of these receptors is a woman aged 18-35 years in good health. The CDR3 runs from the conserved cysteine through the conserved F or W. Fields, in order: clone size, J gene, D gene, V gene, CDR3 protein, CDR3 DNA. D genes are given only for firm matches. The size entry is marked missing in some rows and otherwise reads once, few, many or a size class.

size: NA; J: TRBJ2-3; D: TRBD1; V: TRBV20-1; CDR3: CSARQGAWDTQYF; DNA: TGCAGTGCAAGACAGGGGGCCTGGGATACGCAGTATTTT
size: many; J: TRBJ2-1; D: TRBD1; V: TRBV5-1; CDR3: CASSSRWGSGQVVDEQFF; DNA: TGCGCCAGCAGCTCAAGGTGGGGGTCCGGACAGGTCGTCGATGAGCAGTTCTTC
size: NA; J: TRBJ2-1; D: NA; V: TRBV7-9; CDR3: CASSPRPPSGSYNEQFF; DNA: TGTGCCAGCAGCCCCAGGCCCCCCTCCGGCTCCTACAATGAGCAGTTCTTC
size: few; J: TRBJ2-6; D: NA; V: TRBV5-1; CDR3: CASSLGDFSGANVLTF; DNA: TGCGCCAGCAGCTTGGGGGACTTCTCTGGGGCCAACGTCCTGACTTTC
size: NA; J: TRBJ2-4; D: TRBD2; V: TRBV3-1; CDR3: CASSQESGRASIQYF; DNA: TGTGCCAGCAGCCAAGAAAGCGGGAGGGCTAGCATTCAGTACTTC
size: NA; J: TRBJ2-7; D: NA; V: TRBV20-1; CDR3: CCAREAGLHRQGSEQYF; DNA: TGCTGTGCTAGAGAGGCGGGACTACACCGACAGGGATCCGAGCAGTACTTC
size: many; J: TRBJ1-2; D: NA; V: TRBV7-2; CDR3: CASSLVGPGANYGYTF; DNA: TGTGCCAGCAGCTTAGTGGGGCCGGGGGCCAACTATGGCTACACCTTC
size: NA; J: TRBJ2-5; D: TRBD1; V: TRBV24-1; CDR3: CATSGTGGDFQETQYF; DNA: TGTGCCACCAGTGGGACAGGGGGTGATTTCCAAGAGACCCAGTACTTC
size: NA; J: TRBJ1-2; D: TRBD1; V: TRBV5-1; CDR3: CASSPGTGILYGYTF; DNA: TGCGCCAGCAGCCCCGGGACAGGAATCCTCTATGGCTACACCTTC
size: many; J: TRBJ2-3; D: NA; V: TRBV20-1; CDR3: CSARDLLDTQYF; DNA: TGCAGTGCTAGAGATCTTTTAGATACGCAGTATTTT
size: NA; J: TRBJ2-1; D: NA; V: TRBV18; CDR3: CASSPITDNEQFF; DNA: TGTGCCAGCTCACCAATAACAGACAATGAGCAGTTCTTC
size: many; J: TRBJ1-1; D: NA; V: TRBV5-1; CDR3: CASSMTENTEAFF; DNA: TGCGCCAGCAGCATGACAGAGAACACTGAAGCTTTCTTT
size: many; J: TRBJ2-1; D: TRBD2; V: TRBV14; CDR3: CASSRRLAGTNEQFF; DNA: TGTGCCAGCAGCCGACGGCTAGCGGGGACCAATGAGCAGTTCTTC
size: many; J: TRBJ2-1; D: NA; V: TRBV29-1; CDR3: CSVERTGNPYNEQFF; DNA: TGCAGCGTTGAACGAACCGGGAACCCGTACAATGAGCAGTTCTTC
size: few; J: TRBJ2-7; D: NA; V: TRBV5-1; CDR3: CASSYGRVSYEQYF; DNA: TGCGCCAGCAGCTACGGACGGGTTTCCTACGAGCAGTACTTC
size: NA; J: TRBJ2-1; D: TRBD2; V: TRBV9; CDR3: CASSVPYGLAENNEQFF; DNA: TGTGCCAGCAGCGTACCCTACGGACTAGCGGAGAACAATGAGCAGTTCTTC
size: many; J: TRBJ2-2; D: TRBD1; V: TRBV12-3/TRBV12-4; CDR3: CASTGGNTGELFF; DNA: TGTGCCAGTACAGGGGGGAACACCGGGGAGCTGTTTTTT